The 10 T cell receptor beta chains listed next were all sequenced from one sample in a study of cytomegalovirus exposure and HLA in healthy donors. Primers included in the PCR were 60 Vbeta and 13 Jbeta primers. Produced via immunoSEQ multiplex PCR; TCRdb's table is partial and in-frame only. The sample lists 170,000 or so clones, around 82% occurring once. The sample consisted of PBMCs. The receptors come from a woman between 45 and 65 years old in good health and CMV-seropositive.

The chain carries TRBV20-1 and TRBJ2-3; D call uncertain. Between the trimmed V and J ends, which lost 2 bases and 8 bases, there was a span of 8 bases. Germline-derived CDR1 and CDR2 are DFQATT and SNEGSKA (reference sequence). This CDR3 spans 11 amino acids. The CDR3: CSARPSSTQYF. CDR3 bases: TGCAGTGCTAGACCGTCGAGTACGCAGTATTTT.

V usage is TRBV5-1 and J usage is TRBJ2-3, with D hard to call. The CDR3 runs 14 residues. Trimming left V 0 bases short and J 4 bases short, with 9 bases between. Germline assignment: CDR1 SGHRS and CDR2 YFSETQ. The CDR3 coding sequence is TGCGCCAGCAGCTTGGTGGCTAGTCCAGATACGCAGTATTTT. Its protein product is CASSLVASPDTQYF.

This clone was seen more than once but under ten times. The chain recombines TRBV6-1 with TRBJ2-3, with 8 bases fitting TRBD2. CDR3 length equals 15 residues. V gave up 6 bases and J gave up 5 bases; unmatched junction bases: 10. Germline CDR1 MNHNS, CDR2 SASEGT. The CDR3 nucleotides are TGTGCCAGCAGCCCGTACGCGGGGGGATTAGATACGCAGTATTTT. Its translation is CASSPYAGGLDTQYF.

The genes are TRBV13 and TRBJ1-3; 7 bases line up with TRBD1. Per the germline V gene, CDR1 is PRHDT and CDR2 is FYEKMQ (reference sequence). The junction had 7 bases not matched to a gene; V was cut back by 2 bases and J by 3 bases. The length of the CDR3 is 16 residues. The CDR3 here is CASSLTGAGFGNTIYF. The CDR3 DNA is TGTGCCAGCAGCTTAACAGGGGCAGGGTTTGGAAACACCATATATTTT.

This chain uses TRBV2 with TRBJ2-5; D is perhaps TRBD1 (6 bases). V was trimmed by 2 bases and J by 11 bases, leaving 21 bases between them. CDR3 length: 15 amino acids. Germline V gene sequence: CDR1 SNHLY, CDR2 FYNNEI. The DNA of the CDR3 is TGTGCCAGCAGTGAAAGACAGGTAGGGAGAGGTGAGCAGTACTTC. It codes for CASSERQVGRGEQYF.

The chain links TRBV5-6 to TRBJ2-3; TRBD2 aligns across 9 bases. The CDR3 loop spans 16 amino acids. Germline V gene sequence: CDR1 SGHDT, CDR2 YYEEEE. The junction had 5 bases not matched to a gene; V was cut back by 0 bases and J by 3 bases. The CDR3 reads CASSLVSGGRTDTQYF. For the CDR3, the DNA is TGTGCCAGCAGCTTGGTGAGCGGGGGGCGAACAGATACGCAGTATTTT. The full variable domain, its missing parts supplied by reference TRBV5-6 and TRBJ2-3, is DAGVTQSPTHLIKTRGQQVTLRCSPKSGHDTVSWYQQALGQGPQFIFQYYEEEERQRGNFPDRFSGHQFPNYSSELNVNALLLGDSALYLCASSLVSGGRTDTQYFGPGTRLTVL.

The CDR3, as DNA: TGTGCCAGCAGCGTCTCCGGGACAGCTCTATTCTCTGGAAACACCATATATTTT. Protein product: CASSVSGTALFSGNTIYF. The V call is TRBV9, the J call TRBJ1-3, with 7 nucleotides matching TRBD1. V trimming: 2 bases; J trimming: 0 bases; junction bases outside the gene matches: 11. Germline CDR1 and CDR2: SGDLS and YYNGEE. CDR3 length: 18 residues. The full variable domain, rest sourced from reference TRBV9 and TRBJ1-3, is DSGVTQTPKHLITATGQRVTLRCSPRSGDLSVYWYQQSLDQGLQFLIQYYNGEERAKGNILERFSAQQFPDLHSELNLSSLELGDSALYFCASSVSGTALFSGNTIYFGEGSWLTVV.

This clone appeared a single time. V and J are TRBV2 and TRBJ2-4, with D possibly being TRBD1 (6 bases). The germline V and J ends were trimmed by 5 bases and 7 bases, with 15 bases remaining between them. This CDR3 has 14 residues. Looked up from germline, CDR1 is SNHLY and CDR2 is FYNNEI. CDR3 sequence (DNA): TGTGCCAGCAGTCGCTTTACAGGGACGAACATTCAGTACTTC. It is translated as CASSRFTGTNIQYF.

The chain couples TRBV25-1 to TRBJ1-1; a possible D gene is TRBD1 (6 bases). Trimming pared 6 bases from V and 0 bases from J, leaving 11 bases between. Germline-derived CDR1 and CDR2 are MGHDK and SYGVNS. CDR3 length: 14 amino acids. The CDR3 DNA sequence: TGTGCCAGCAGCCGCAGGGGAATGAACACTGAAGCTTTCTTT. Its protein is CASSRRGMNTEAFF.

This clone was recorded a few times. The chain carries TRBV5-8 and TRBJ2-7, with D perhaps TRBD2 (5 bases). V gave up 4 bases and J gave up 2 bases, with 10 bases separating them. The CDR3 totals 13 residues. CDR1 and CDR2 (germline): SGHTS, YDEGEE. In DNA, the CDR3 is TGTGCCAGCAGCCGGGGATATACCTACGAGCAGTACTTC. Protein: CASSRGYTYEQYF.